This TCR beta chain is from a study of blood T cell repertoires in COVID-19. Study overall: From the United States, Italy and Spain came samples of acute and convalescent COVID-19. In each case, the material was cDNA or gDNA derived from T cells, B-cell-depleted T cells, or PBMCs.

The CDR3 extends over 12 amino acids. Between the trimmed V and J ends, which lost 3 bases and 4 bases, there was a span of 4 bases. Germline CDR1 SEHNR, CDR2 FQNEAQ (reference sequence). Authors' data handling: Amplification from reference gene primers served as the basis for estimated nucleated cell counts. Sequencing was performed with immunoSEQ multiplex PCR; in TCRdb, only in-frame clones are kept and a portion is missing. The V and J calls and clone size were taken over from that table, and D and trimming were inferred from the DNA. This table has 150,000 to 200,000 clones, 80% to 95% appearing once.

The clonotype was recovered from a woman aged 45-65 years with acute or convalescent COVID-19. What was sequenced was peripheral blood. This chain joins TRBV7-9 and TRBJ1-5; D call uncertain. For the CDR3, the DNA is TGTGCCAGCAGCTTCCCAAATCAGCCCCAGCATTTT. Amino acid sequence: CASSFPNQPQHF.